Shown below are 21 T cell receptor beta chains from a single sample sequenced in a study of T-cell reconstitution after alpha-beta-depleted transplantation in children. Preparation of the TCRbeta library used unique molecular identifiers. In TCRdb, the PCR reads were re-called with MiXCR into one record per CDR3 protein. The sample has about 500,000 distinct CDR3 sequences, roughly an eighth seen once. Sequencing was performed on PBMCs, mostly from graft donor cells, taken 180 days after TCRalphabeta/CD19-depleted stem cell transplant. Every receptor here comes from a female patient between 2 and 15 years old who had a stem cell transplant for aplastic anemia, so the T cells may come from the graft donor.

The table lists this clonotype with a few counts. The rearrangement links TRBV20-1 to TRBJ2-7; the match to TRBD2 covers 11 bases. V lost 3 bases, J lost 4 bases, and 14 bases stayed unmatched. This CDR3 region has 17 residues. The germline CDR1 and CDR2 sequences are DFQATT and SNEGSKA (reference sequence). CDR3 bases: TGCAGTGCTAGTCCCCTCTCACTAGCGGGAGCATTGTACGAGCAGTACTTC. Its translation: CSASPLSLAGALYEQYF.

This clonotype came up many times. The chain employs TRBV7-8 and TRBJ2-1, with D tentatively TRBD1 or TRBD2 (6 bases each). V shed 11 bases and J shed 7 bases, with 18 bases lying between them. The CDR3 contains 13 residues. Germline assignment: CDR1 SGHVS and CDR2 FQNEAQ. The DNA of the CDR3 is TGTGCCTCCAGGAGGAGGGGGGCGAATGAGCAGTTCTTC. The encoded protein is CASRRRGANEQFF.

This clonotype appeared many times. This chain uses TRBV12-3 or TRBV12-4 with TRBJ2-2; no clear D. The CDR3 sequence is 16 residues long. The V and J ends lost 7 bases and 4 bases respectively, with 19 bases between them. CDR3 protein: CASTPPSGLSTGELFF. DNA for the CDR3: TGTGCCAGCACCCCACCTTCGGGTCTCAGCACCGGGGAGCTGTTTTTT.

This chain links TRBV12-3 or TRBV12-4 with TRBJ1-5; D remains unclear. This CDR3 contains 14 residues. Between the trimmed V and J ends, which lost 3 bases and 7 bases, there was a span of 13 bases. The CDR3 loop is CASSFGRVRQPQHF. In nucleotides, the CDR3 is TGTGCCAGCAGTTTCGGACGCGTCAGGCAGCCCCAGCATTTT.

This clonotype was recorded a few times. The chain uses TRBV7-2 and TRBJ2-7; TRBD1 matches 8 bases. The CDR3 runs 14 residues. From germline, CDR1 is SGHTA and CDR2 FQGNSA. The V and J ends lost 5 bases and 0 bases, in that order; junction bases with no gene match: 3. The DNA of the CDR3 is TGTGCCAGCAGCCCGGACAGGGTCTCCTACGAGCAGTACTTC. It codes for CASSPDRVSYEQYF.

This clonotype appeared a few times. The chain is built from TRBV29-1 and TRBJ2-3; D might be TRBD2 (6 bases). The germline V gene has CDR1 SQVTM and CDR2 ANQGSEA. The CDR3 extends over 15 amino acids. V was trimmed by 4 bases and J by 2 bases, leaving 16 bases between them. The CDR3 here is CSVVPRREYTDTQYF. The CDR3 DNA reads as TGCAGCGTTGTTCCACGGAGGGAATACACAGATACGCAGTATTTT.

J is TRBJ2-7 and V is TRBV14; TRBD2 agrees at 8 bases. The CDR3 totals 16 residues. Germline-derived CDR1 and CDR2 are SGHDN and FVKESK. The trim removed 0 bases at V and 2 bases at J, leaving 6 bases unmatched. CDR3 amino acids: CASSQEPVGRAYEQYF. The CDR3 DNA follows: TGTGCCAGCAGCCAAGAACCCGTCGGGAGGGCCTACGAGCAGTACTTC.

This clonotype was observed a few times. This chain connects TRBV5-1 to TRBJ2-2; no definite D call. The CDR3 spans 15 residues. CDR1 and CDR2 from the germline V gene are SGHRS and YFSETQ. V gave up 4 bases and J gave up 6 bases, with 16 bases separating them. The CDR3 is CASSRLPIGAGELFF. For the CDR3, the DNA is TGCGCCAGCAGCCGTTTACCAATAGGTGCCGGGGAGCTGTTTTTT.

The chain combines TRBV11-2 with TRBJ2-1; unclear D gene. V gave up 8 bases and J gave up 2 bases, with 7 bases separating them. CDR3 length equals 12 residues. CDR1 is SGHAT and CDR2 is FQNNGV in the germline V gene. CDR3 DNA sequence: TGTGCCAGCGGGTCTACCTACAATGAGCAGTTCTTC. It yields the protein CASGSTYNEQFF.

This chain links TRBV27 with TRBJ2-1; 13 bases are shared with TRBD2. The CDR3 consists of 17 residues. V lost 5 bases to trimming and J lost 7 bases; unmatched junction nucleotides: 11. Germline assignment: CDR1 MNHEY and CDR2 SMNVEV (reference sequence). CDR3 DNA: TGTGCCAGCAGTCCCGGACTAGCGGGAGCCCGGACGAATGAGCAGTTCTTC. This gives the protein CASSPGLAGARTNEQFF.

This clonotype was counted many times. This chain uses TRBV5-1 with TRBJ2-7; D is undetermined. V was cut by 0 bases and J by 3 bases, with 13 bases left in between. CDR3 length: 15 residues. CDR1 is SGHRS and CDR2 is YFSETQ in the germline V gene. CDR3 sequence reads: CASSLAVRRDYEQYF. DNA of the CDR3: TGCGCCAGCAGCTTGGCCGTTCGGAGAGACTACGAGCAGTACTTC. The complete variable domain, with remaining parts taken from reference TRBV5-1 and TRBJ2-7, reads KAGVTQTPRYLIKTRGQQVTLSCSPISGHRSVSWYQQTPGQGLQFLFEYFSETQRNKGNFPGRFSGRQFSNSRSEMNVSTLELGDSALYLCASSLAVRRDYEQYFGPGTRLTVT.

This sequence joins TRBV5-1 and TRBJ2-3; D gene uncertain. Germline lookup yields CDR1 SGHRS and CDR2 YFSETQ. Trimming shortened V by 6 bases and J by 2 bases, and 13 bases separated the two germline ends. The CDR3 is made up of 14 amino acids. CDR3 coding DNA: TGCGCCAGCAACCCCCGGACGCTCACAGATACGCAGTATTTT. It yields the protein CASNPRTLTDTQYF.

This clonotype was seen only a few times. The chain combines TRBV6-2 or TRBV6-3 with TRBJ2-6; TRBD1 aligns across 10 bases. The V gene end was trimmed by 5 bases and the J gene end by 1 base; junction bases not matched to a gene: 2. The CDR3 is 16 amino acids. Germline CDR1 and CDR2: MNHEY and SVGEGT. The CDR3 sequence is CASSRTGGSGANVLTF. DNA of the CDR3: TGTGCCAGCAGTCGGACAGGGGGTTCTGGGGCCAACGTCCTGACTTTC.

This clonotype was picked up many times. CDR3 amino acids: CASSGRGQGYEQYV. The CDR3 DNA reads as TGTGCCAGCAGTGGGAGGGGACAGGGGTACGAGCAGTACGTC. The chain couples TRBV6-2 or TRBV6-3 to TRBJ2-7, with TRBD1 matching 10 bases. The CDR3 is 14 amino acids. Germline CDR1 reads MNHEY; CDR2 reads SVGEGT. The V and J ends lost 5 bases and 4 bases, in that order; junction bases with no gene match: 5.

This clonotype was counted only a few times. The J gene is TRBJ2-1, the V gene TRBV12-3 or TRBV12-4, with D perhaps matching TRBD2 (7 bases). This CDR3 contains 11 residues. With 6 bases removed from V and 15 bases from J, the gap between germline ends came to 15 bases. The CDR3 loop is CASSQTGGRFF. CDR3 bases: TGTGCCAGCAGCCAGACAGGCGGGAGGTTCTTC.

V and J are TRBV28 and TRBJ2-7; TRBD1 agrees at 7 bases. The V and J ends lost 8 bases and 2 bases, in that order; junction bases with no gene match: 9. The length of the CDR3 is 14 residues. CDR1 and CDR2 from the germline V gene are MDHEN and SYDVKM. The CDR3 DNA reads TGTGCCAGCTGGGGTGGGGACAGACCCTACGAGCAGTACTTC. Translation gives CASWGGDRPYEQYF. Together with reference TRBV28 and TRBJ2-7, the CDR3 gives the full variable domain: DVKVTQSSRYLVKRTGEKVFLECVQDMDHENMFWYRQDPGLGLRLIYFSYDVKMKEKGDIPEGYSVSREKKERFSLILESASTNQTSMYLCASWGGDRPYEQYFGPGTRLTVT.

This chain connects TRBV7-2 to TRBJ2-3; perhaps TRBD2 as D (6 bases). CDR1 is SGHTA and CDR2 is FQGNSA in the germline V gene. The CDR3 is made up of 16 amino acids. Trimming pared 3 bases from V and 1 base from J, leaving 14 bases between. The CDR3 region is CASSLFGDFRTDTQYF. The CDR3 nucleotides are TGTGCCAGCAGCTTGTTTGGGGACTTCCGCACAGATACGCAGTATTTT. The full variable domain, with the rest looked up from reference TRBV7-2 and TRBJ2-3, is GAGVSQSPSNKVTEKGKDVELRCDPISGHTALYWYRQSLGQGLEFLIYFQGNSAPDKSGLPSDRFSAERTGGSVSTLTIQRTQQEDSAVYLCASSLFGDFRTDTQYFGPGTRLTVL.

This clonotype appeared a few times. The chain is built from TRBV6-5 and TRBJ1-2; TRBD1 might be the D (5 bases). The CDR3 consists of 15 residues. The germline gives CDR1 MNHEY, CDR2 SVGAGI. V was cut by 0 bases and J by 1 base, with 9 bases left in between. The CDR3 DNA sequence: TGTGCCAGCAGTTACTCTGTAGGACATAACTATGGCTACACCTTC. It specifies CASSYSVGHNYGYTF.

This clonotype was seen many times. The V call is TRBV6-2 or TRBV6-3, the J call TRBJ1-5; maybe TRBD1 (6 bases). Deletions cut 3 bases from V and 6 bases from J, with 12 bases between. The length of the CDR3 is 14 residues. The germline V gene encodes CDR1 MNHEY and CDR2 SVGEGT. This chain's CDR3 is CASSYGQGSQPQHF. DNA of the CDR3: TGTGCCAGCAGTTATGGGCAGGGGTCTCAGCCCCAGCATTTT.

This clonotype was seen a handful of times. V and J are TRBV7-7 and TRBJ2-5; a possible D gene is TRBD1 (6 bases). Trimming removed 4 bases at V and 7 bases at J, with 28 bases between. The CDR3 runs to 18 residues. From germline, CDR1 is SSHAT and CDR2 FNYEAQ (reference sequence). The CDR3 DNA reads TGTGCCAGCAGCTCCCAGCCTGGGGGCCCTTTGGGGCGAGGGACCCAGTACTTC. This translates into CASSSQPGGPLGRGTQYF.

V and J are TRBV7-8 and TRBJ2-5; D is ambiguous. This CDR3 comprises 14 residues. Trimming removed 4 bases from V and 1 base from J, with 10 bases in between. Germline CDR1 is SGHVS and CDR2 is FQNEAQ. The CDR3 spells CASSSRNTQETQYF. Written as DNA, the CDR3 is TGTGCCAGCAGCTCCCGGAACACCCAAGAGACCCAGTACTTC.